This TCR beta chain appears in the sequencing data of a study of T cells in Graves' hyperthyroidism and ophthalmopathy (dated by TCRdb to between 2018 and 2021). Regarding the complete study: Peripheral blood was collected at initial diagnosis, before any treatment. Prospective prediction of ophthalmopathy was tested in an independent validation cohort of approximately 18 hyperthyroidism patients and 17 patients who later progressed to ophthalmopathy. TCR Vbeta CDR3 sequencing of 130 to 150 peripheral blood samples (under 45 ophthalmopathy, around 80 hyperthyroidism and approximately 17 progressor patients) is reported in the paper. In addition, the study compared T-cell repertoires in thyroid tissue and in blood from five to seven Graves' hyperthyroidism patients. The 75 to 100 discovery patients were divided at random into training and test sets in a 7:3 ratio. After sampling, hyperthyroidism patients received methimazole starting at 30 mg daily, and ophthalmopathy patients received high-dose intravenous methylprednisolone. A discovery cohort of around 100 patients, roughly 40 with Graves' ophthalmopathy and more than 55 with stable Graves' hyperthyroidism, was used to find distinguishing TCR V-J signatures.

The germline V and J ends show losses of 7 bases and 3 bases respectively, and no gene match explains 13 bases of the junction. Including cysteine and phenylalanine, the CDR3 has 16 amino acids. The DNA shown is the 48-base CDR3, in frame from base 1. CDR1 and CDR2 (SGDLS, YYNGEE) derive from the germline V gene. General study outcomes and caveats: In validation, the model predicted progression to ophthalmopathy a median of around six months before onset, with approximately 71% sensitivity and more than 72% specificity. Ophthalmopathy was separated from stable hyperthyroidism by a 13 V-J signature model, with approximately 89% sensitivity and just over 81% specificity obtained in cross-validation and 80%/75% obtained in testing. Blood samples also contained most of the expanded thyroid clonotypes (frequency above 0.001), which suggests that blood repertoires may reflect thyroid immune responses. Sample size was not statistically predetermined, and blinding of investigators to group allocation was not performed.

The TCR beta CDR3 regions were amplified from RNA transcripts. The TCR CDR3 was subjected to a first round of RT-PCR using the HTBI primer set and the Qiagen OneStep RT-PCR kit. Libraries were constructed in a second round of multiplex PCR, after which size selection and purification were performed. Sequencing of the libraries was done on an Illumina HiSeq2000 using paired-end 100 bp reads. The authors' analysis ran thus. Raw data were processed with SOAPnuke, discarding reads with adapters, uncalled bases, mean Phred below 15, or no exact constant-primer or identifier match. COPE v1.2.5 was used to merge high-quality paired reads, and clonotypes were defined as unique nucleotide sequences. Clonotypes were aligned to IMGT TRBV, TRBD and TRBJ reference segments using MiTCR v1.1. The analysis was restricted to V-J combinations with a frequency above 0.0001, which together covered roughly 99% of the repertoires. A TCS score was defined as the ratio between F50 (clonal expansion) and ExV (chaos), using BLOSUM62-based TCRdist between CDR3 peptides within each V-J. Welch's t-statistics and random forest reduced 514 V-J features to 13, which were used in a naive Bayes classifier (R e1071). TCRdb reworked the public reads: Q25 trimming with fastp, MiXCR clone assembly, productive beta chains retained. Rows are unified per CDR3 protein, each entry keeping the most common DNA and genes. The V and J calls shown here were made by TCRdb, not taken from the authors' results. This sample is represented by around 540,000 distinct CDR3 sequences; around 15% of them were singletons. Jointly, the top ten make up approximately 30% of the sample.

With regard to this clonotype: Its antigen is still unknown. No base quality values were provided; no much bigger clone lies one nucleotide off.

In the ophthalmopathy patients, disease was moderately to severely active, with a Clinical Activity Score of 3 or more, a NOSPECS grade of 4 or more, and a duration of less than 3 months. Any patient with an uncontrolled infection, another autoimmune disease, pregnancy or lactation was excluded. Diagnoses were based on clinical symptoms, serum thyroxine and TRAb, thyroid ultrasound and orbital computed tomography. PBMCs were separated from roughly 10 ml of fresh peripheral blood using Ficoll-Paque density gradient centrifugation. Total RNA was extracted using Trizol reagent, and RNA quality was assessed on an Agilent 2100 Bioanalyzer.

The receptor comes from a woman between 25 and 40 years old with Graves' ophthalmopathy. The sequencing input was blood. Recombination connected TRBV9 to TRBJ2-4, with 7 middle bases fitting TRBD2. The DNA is TGTGCCAGCTTTTACGGCGGGAGTGGGGTCAAAAACATTCAGTACTTC. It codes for CASFYGGSGVKNIQYF. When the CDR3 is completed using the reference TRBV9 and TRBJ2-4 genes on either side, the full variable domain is DSGVTQTPKHLITATGQRVTLRCSPRSGDLSVYWYQQSLDQGLQFLIQYYNGEERAKGNILERFSAQQFPDLHSELNLSSLELGDSALYFCASFYGGSGVKNIQYFGAGTRLSVL.